The source of this TCR beta chain is a study of identical twins. Germline V gene lookup returns CDR1 LGHDT and CDR2 YNNKEL (reference sequence). The CDR3 is made up of 14 amino acids. Trimming cost V 4 bases and J 3 bases, with 13 bases left between them. TCRdb re-derived calls from the 5' RACE reads in MiXCR, one entry per CDR3 protein. The sample holds around 370,000 distinct CDR3 sequences, roughly 9% seen once. The chain joins TRBV3-1 to TRBJ2-7, with a possible D match to TRBD2 (5 bases). The specimen sequenced was naive T cells sorted from blood. This receptor was identified in a woman aged 45-65 years in good health. In DNA form, the CDR3 reads TGTGCCAGCAGCCCCCTCGGGGTAGGCTACGAGCAGTACTTC. Translation gives CASSPLGVGYEQYF.